One and the same sample provided the 5 T cell receptor beta chains below, sequenced in a study of T cells after yellow fever vaccination (dated by TCRdb to between 2018 and 2020). Libraries came from 5' RACE. TCRdb records Illumina HiSeq 2500 as the sequencer. TCRdb reanalyzed the raw reads on its own, using fastp at Q25 for trimming and MiXCR for clone calling, and kept in-frame beta chains. Duplicate CDR3 protein sequences are folded into a single record with the most common DNA and genes. The sample includes 310,000 or so distinct CDR3 sequences, with around 7% observed a single time. Roughly 19% of the sample rests with the top ten. What this sample's treatment or condition label stands for: live attenuated yellow fever vaccine strain. The material sequenced was PBMCs, taken about 41 days after the first yellow fever vaccination. The receptors were sampled from a man between 18 and 29 years old who received the YFV17D yellow fever vaccine.

This clonotype showed up just a few times. This chain links TRBV11-2 with TRBJ2-7, with D unresolved. There are 13 residues in the CDR3. CDR1 and CDR2 from the germline V gene are SGHAT and FQNNGV. V shed 5 bases and J shed 0 bases, with 8 bases lying between them. The CDR3 bases are TGTGCCAGCAGCCTGCGGACCTCCTACGAGCAGTACGTC. It encodes CASSLRTSYEQYV.

The chain is built from TRBV5-4 and TRBJ1-5, with D hard to call. Deletions cut 4 bases from V and 4 bases from J, with 9 bases between. Per germline, CDR1 SGHNT and CDR2 YYREEE (reference sequence). The CDR3 runs 13 residues. CDR3 bases: TGTGCCAGCAGCACAGACACGAATCAGCCCCAGCATTTT. Its protein is CASSTDTNQPQHF.

This clonotype was detected ten times or more. The chain links TRBV6-1 to TRBJ2-5; tentatively, D is TRBD1 (6 bases). Germline CDR1 MNHNS, CDR2 SASEGT. V lost 6 bases to trimming and J lost 5 bases, with 16 bases between them. This CDR3 spans 14 amino acids. The CDR3 region has the DNA TGTGCCAGCAGCCTATTTGGGGGCGGGGAGACCCAGTACTTC. This translates into CASSLFGGGETQYF.

This clonotype has only a few counts. The V call is TRBV11-2, the J call TRBJ2-1; a weak D match, TRBD1 (6 bases). The CDR3 length is 15 residues. Trimming cost V 6 bases and J 0 bases, with 12 bases left between them. The germline V gene encodes CDR1 SGHAT and CDR2 FQNNGV. Written as DNA, the CDR3 is TGTGCCAGCAGTTTCGGACAGCACTCCTACAATGAGCAGTTCTTC. This encodes CASSFGQHSYNEQFF.

The chain uses TRBV10-1 and TRBJ2-1; 8 bases fit TRBD1. The CDR3 runs to 14 residues. Looked up from germline, CDR1 is WNHNN and CDR2 is SYGVQD (reference sequence). After removal of 3 bases from V and 10 bases from J, the junction contained 8 bases not matched to a gene. CDR3 nucleotides: TGCGCCAGCAGTGATCCCCAGGGGGCTACAGAGCAGTTCTTC. Translated: CASSDPQGATEQFF.